Each of the 6 T cell receptor beta chains below was sequenced from the same sample in a study of T cells in Graves' hyperthyroidism and ophthalmopathy. Amplified regions were TCR beta CDR3 sequences from RNA transcripts. Initially, a first-round RT-PCR of the TCR CDR3 employed the HTBI primer set. TCRdb analysed the multiplex PCR reads with MiXCR anew, one entry per CDR3 protein. The data hold around 600,000 distinct CDR3 sequences, with around a sixth observed a single time. The sequenced sample was blood. The receptors here all came from a woman between 25 and 40 years old with Graves' hyperthyroidism.

CDR3 amino acids: CSVQPSPSEQYF. The CDR3 bases are TGCAGCGTTCAACCTTCTCCGAGCGAGCAGTACTTC. V usage is TRBV29-1 and J usage is TRBJ2-7; no clear D. Germline CDR1 is SQVTM and CDR2 is ANQGSEA. V dropped 5 bases and J dropped 6 bases, with 14 bases sitting between them. CDR3 length: 12 residues.

There are a few counts of this clonotype. The rearrangement uses TRBV5-5 and TRBJ1-2; D is ambiguous. CDR1 and CDR2 (germline): SGHKS, YYEKEE (reference sequence). V dropped 0 bases and J dropped 0 bases, with 15 bases sitting between them. The CDR3 has 17 amino acids. This CDR3 is CASSLVGGSLTNYGYTF. CDR3 DNA: TGTGCCAGCAGCTTGGTGGGAGGCTCTTTAACTAACTATGGCTACACCTTC.

A word on this clonotype: This clone may be a read error of a much larger clone one base away. The CDR3 DNA is TGCGCCAGCAGCCCGACGGGACTACCTGGGGATACGCAGTATTTT. As protein: CASSPTGLPGDTQYF. The rearrangement joins TRBV5-1 to TRBJ2-3; 7 nucleotides agree with TRBD2. The CDR3 totals 15 residues. Per germline, CDR1 SGHRS and CDR2 YFSETQ. V shed 4 bases, J shed 6 bases, and the junction held 11 bases outside the gene matches.

This clonotype appeared many times. This chain joins TRBV7-3 and TRBJ2-3; TRBD2 matches 14 bases. CDR3 size: 14 residues. Germline V CDR1 and CDR2: SGHTA, FQGTGA. The V and J ends lost 4 bases and 8 bases, in that order; junction bases with no gene match: 2. This chain's CDR3 is CASSSGLAGGTQYF. The CDR3 nucleotides are TGTGCCAGCAGCTCAGGACTAGCGGGGGGTACGCAGTATTTT.

This clonotype occurred many times. V and J are TRBV27 and TRBJ2-1; 7 bases agree with TRBD2. The J segment lost 5 bases and the V segment lost 6 bases, leaving 4 bases of the junction unmatched. The CDR3 spans 13 residues. Germline V lookup: CDR1 MNHEY, CDR2 SMNVEV (reference sequence). CDR3 nucleotide sequence: TGTGCCAGCAGCACGGGACTAAACAATGAGCAGTTCTTC. Amino acid sequence: CASSTGLNNEQFF.

This clonotype appeared a few times. CDR3 sequence reads: CASSSTTSGRTEQFF. CDR3 sequence (DNA): TGTGCCAGCAGCTCTACAACTAGCGGGAGGACTGAGCAGTTCTTC. The rearrangement joins TRBV5-4 to TRBJ2-1; 12 nucleotides match TRBD2. There are 15 residues in the CDR3. CDR1 and CDR2 (germline): SGHNT, YYREEE (reference sequence). With 3 bases clipped from V and 9 bases from J, the junction kept 7 bases outside the gene matches.